The 20 T cell receptor beta chains below come from one sample, sequenced in a study of T cells in Graves' hyperthyroidism and ophthalmopathy. Amplification targeted TCR beta CDR3 regions from RNA transcripts. Initially, a first-round RT-PCR of the TCR CDR3 employed the HTBI primer set. TCRdb redid the calling of the multiplex PCR reads with MiXCR, one entry per CDR3 protein. The sample records around 580,000 distinct CDR3 sequences, about a sixth being singletons. The source material was blood. These receptors originate from a woman aged 18-29 years with Graves' hyperthyroidism.

This clonotype was counted between two and nine times. The gene calls are TRBV30 and TRBJ2-1; possible D gene TRBD1, 5 bases. The V end lost 0 bases, the J end lost 9 bases, and 12 bases lay between the germline ends. Per germline, CDR1 GTSNPN and CDR2 SVGIG (reference sequence). The CDR3 is 13 amino acids. The CDR3 is CAWSVEGVGEQFF. As DNA, the CDR3 is TGTGCCTGGAGTGTAGAAGGGGTGGGTGAGCAGTTCTTC.

This clonotype was seen more than once but under ten times. The chain joins TRBV15 to TRBJ2-1, with 8 bases aligning to TRBD2. The CDR3 is 14 amino acids. Losses at the gene ends were 1 base for V and 10 bases for J; bases not matched to a gene: 6. Germline V gives CDR1 LNHNV, CDR2 YYDKDF (reference sequence). DNA for the CDR3: TGTGCCACCAGCAGAGGATTCCGGGGGGGGGAGCAGTTCTTC. Translating it yields CATSRGFRGGEQFF.

This chain connects TRBV7-9 to TRBJ2-4; D tentatively reads TRBD1 or TRBD2 (5 bases each). The CDR3 totals 18 residues. Trimming took off 4 bases at V and 9 bases at J, with 28 bases between the two ends. The germline V gene has CDR1 SEHNR and CDR2 FQNEAQ (reference sequence). CDR3 DNA sequence: TGTGCCAGCAGCTCAAGGGTCAGCCAAGGTGGTCATGGGGGCATTCAGTACTTC. The encoded protein is CASSSRVSQGGHGGIQYF.

In this sample, this clonotype turned up a few times. For the CDR3, the DNA is TGTGCCAGCAGCCCCCTCCTCCAAGCAACTAATGAAAAACTGTTTTTT. Encoded protein: CASSPLLQATNEKLFF. The genes are TRBV7-9 and TRBJ1-4, with D uncertain. The CDR3 sequence is 16 residues long. Looked up from germline, CDR1 is SEHNR and CDR2 is FQNEAQ (reference sequence). V lost 5 bases to trimming and J lost 0 bases, with 13 bases between them. Using reference TRBV7-9 and TRBJ1-4 for the parts outside the CDR3, the full variable domain is DTGVSQNPRHKITKRGQNVTFRCDPISEHNRLYWYRQTLGQGPEFLTYFQNEAQLEKSRLLSDRFSAERPKGSFSTLEIQRTEQGDSAMYLCASSPLLQATNEKLFFGSGTQLSVL.

This clonotype was picked up one time. This rearrangement joins TRBV29-1 to TRBJ2-1; 7 bases map to TRBD2. After removal of 4 bases from V and 6 bases from J, the junction contained 21 bases not matched to a gene. The V gene's germline CDR1 is SQVTM and CDR2 ANQGSEA. CDR3 length: 18 amino acids. The DNA of the CDR3 is TGCAGCGTTGCGGGGAGGGGACGGAAGAGGGCGAGGGGCAATGAGCAGTTCTTC. It encodes CSVAGRGRKRARGNEQFF.

Many counts were recorded for this clonotype. J is TRBJ1-3 and V is TRBV2, with TRBD1 as a possible D gene (5 bases). Per the germline V gene, CDR1 is SNHLY and CDR2 is FYNNEI. Trimming took off 4 bases at V and 8 bases at J, with 15 bases between the two ends. The CDR3 is 14 amino acids. CDR3 loop: CASSGRSIGDTIYF. As DNA, the CDR3 is TGTGCCAGCAGTGGTCGAAGTATAGGGGACACCATATATTTT.

This clonotype was detected only a few times. The chain is built from TRBV29-1 and TRBJ2-3, with no clear D. Trimming left V 3 bases short and J 4 bases short, with 8 bases between. This CDR3 is 12 amino acids long. Germline V gene lookup returns CDR1 SQVTM and CDR2 ANQGSEA. The chain's CDR3 is CSVEGTADTQYF. The DNA for the CDR3 is TGCAGCGTTGAGGGTACCGCAGATACGCAGTATTTT.

This clonotype was recorded at least ten times. This sequence joins TRBV20-1 and TRBJ2-7; 14 bases map to TRBD2. This CDR3 has 15 residues. The germline CDR1 and CDR2 sequences are DFQATT and SNEGSKA (reference sequence). With 1 base clipped from V and 6 bases from J, the junction kept 5 bases outside the gene matches. The CDR3 loop is CSARASTSGRGEQYF. CDR3 bases: TGCAGTGCTAGAGCGTCGACTAGCGGGAGGGGCGAGCAGTACTTC.

The genes are TRBV6-1 and TRBJ1-5; D remains ambiguous. The CDR3 spans 15 residues. Trimming shortened V by 10 bases and J by 3 bases, and 19 bases separated the two germline ends. Per the germline V gene, CDR1 is MNHNS and CDR2 is SASEGT. This CDR3 is CATSSGIRVNQPQHF. The CDR3 DNA is TGTGCCACCTCCTCGGGGATCCGGGTCAATCAGCCCCAGCATTTT.

This clonotype has a handful of counts. This rearrangement joins TRBV5-6 to TRBJ2-2; D remains ambiguous. Looked up from germline, CDR1 is SGHDT and CDR2 is YYEEEE. CDR3 length: 16 amino acids. Trimming took 0 bases from V and 0 from J, leaving 9 bases between them. As DNA, the CDR3 is TGTGCCAGCAGCTTGGGTAGGTGGGCGAACACCGGGGAGCTGTTTTTT. Protein: CASSLGRWANTGELFF.

Many counts were recorded for this clonotype. The chain employs TRBV18 and TRBJ2-7; TRBD2 matches 8 bases. V lost 7 bases and J lost 7; bases outside the gene matches: 9. This CDR3 contains 13 residues. From germline, CDR1 is KGHSH and CDR2 LQKENI. The CDR3 bases are TGTGCCAGCTTTGGCAGCGGGAGCAATGAGCAGTACTTC. This encodes CASFGSGSNEQYF.

A remark on this clonotype: A much bigger clone sits one base away, suggesting this may be a read error. The CDR3 DNA follows: TGTGCCTGCAGCGCGAGCGGGATCTCAGATACGCAGTATTTT. Translating gives CACSASGISDTQYF. The gene calls are TRBV9 and TRBJ2-3, with 7 nucleotides matching TRBD2. Germline V CDR1 and CDR2: SGDLS, YYNGEE. The CDR3 covers 14 residues.

At least ten counts were recorded for this clonotype. The rearrangement links TRBV11-3 to TRBJ2-2, with 7 nucleotides matching TRBD2. The CDR3 runs 15 residues. CDR1 SGHNT and CDR2 YENEEA come from the germline V gene. With 1 base clipped from V and 3 bases from J, the junction kept 2 bases outside the gene matches. The CDR3 loop reads CASSLGLADTGELFF. CDR3 sequence (DNA): TGTGCCAGCAGCTTAGGCCTAGCGGACACCGGGGAGCTGTTTTTT.

This clonotype showed up just a few times. Possible read error: a much larger clone is one base away. This chain links TRBV12-3 or TRBV12-4 with TRBJ1-3; no reliable D call. The CDR3 has 13 residues. The DNA of the CDR3 is TGTGCCACCGGGTCTTCGCCTGGAAACGCCATATATTTT. It is translated as CATGSSPGNAIYF.

There are a few counts of this clonotype. The V gene is TRBV15, the J gene TRBJ2-3; D might be TRBD1 (6 bases). V lost 8 bases to trimming and J lost 5 bases, with 17 bases between them. Germline V CDR1 and CDR2: LNHNV, YYDKDF (reference sequence). This CDR3 is built from 14 residues. The DNA for the CDR3 is TGTGCCACCGGCGGGTGGGGGCGCGGAGATACGCAGTATTTT. It codes for CATGGWGRGDTQYF.

This sequence joins TRBV6-2 or TRBV6-3 and TRBJ1-5, with a weak D call TRBD1 (5 bases). The CDR3 contains 17 residues. V lost 4 bases, J lost 1 base, and 17 bases lay in between. The germline V gene encodes CDR1 MNHEY and CDR2 SVGEGT. The CDR3 bases are TGTGCCAGCAGTTCCGGGACCCGGAGTTTGAGCAATCAGCCCCAGCATTTT. This sequence encodes CASSSGTRSLSNQPQHF.

The chain combines TRBV5-1 with TRBJ1-6, with D tentatively TRBD1 (5 bases). Trimming removed 5 bases from V and 10 bases from J, with 13 bases in between. This CDR3 is 13 amino acids long. Germline loops: CDR1 SGHRS, CDR2 YFSETQ. The CDR3: CASSHQGNSPLHF. The CDR3 DNA reads TGCGCCAGCAGTCACCAGGGTAACTCACCCCTCCACTTT.

Many counts were recorded for this clonotype. V is TRBV9 and J is TRBJ2-1, with TRBD2 matching over 11 bases. The J segment lost 4 bases and the V segment lost 0 bases, leaving 0 bases of the junction unmatched. Germline CDR1 reads SGDLS; CDR2 reads YYNGEE. The CDR3 has 15 amino acids. CDR3 in DNA: TGTGCCAGCAGCGTAGGACTAGCGGGATACAATGAGCAGTTCTTC. Translated, it gives CASSVGLAGYNEQFF.

This clonotype was observed at least ten times. The chain is built from TRBV27 and TRBJ2-1; 9 nucleotides line up with TRBD2. CDR1 and CDR2 from the germline V gene are MNHEY and SMNVEV (reference sequence). The junction had 13 bases not matched to a gene; V was cut back by 8 bases and J by 5 bases. There are 16 residues in the CDR3. CDR3 coding DNA: TGTGCCAGCGCCTCCACTAGCGGGTGGAACAACAATGAGCAGTTCTTC. This sequence encodes CASASTSGWNNNEQFF.

The rearrangement links TRBV7-2 to TRBJ2-7; the D call may be TRBD1 or TRBD2 (5 bases each). The V end was cut by 3 bases, the J end by 0 bases, with 12 bases between. CDR3 length equals 15 residues. CDR1 SGHTA and CDR2 FQGNSA come from the germline V gene. This CDR3 reads CASSLGRLVSYEQYF. CDR3 in DNA: TGTGCCAGCAGCTTGGGACGCCTCGTCTCCTACGAGCAGTACTTC.